The 9 T cell receptor beta chains given below trace back to one sample, sequenced in a study of blood T cell repertoires in COVID-19. The table came from immunoSEQ multiplex PCR; TCRdb's copy has only in-frame clones and leaves some out. This sample yields 250,000 to 350,000 clones, of which roughly 90% are seen a single time; 6.4% belongs to the top ten. What was sequenced was peripheral blood. The receptors derive from a man aged 18 to 29 who had recovered from COVID-19.

The chain employs TRBV6-5 and TRBJ1-5; weak D call: TRBD1 (5 bases). With 6 bases removed from V and 3 bases from J, the gap between germline ends came to 9 bases. Germline CDR1 reads MNHEY; CDR2 reads SVGAGI. This CDR3 comprises 13 residues. The CDR3 DNA is TGTGCCAGCAGGGGACTCCCCAATCAGCCCCAGCATTTT. Translation: CASRGLPNQPQHF.

Here the CDR3 reads CASCRPGTSGTDTQYF. The CDR3 DNA follows: TGCGCCAGCTGCCGTCCCGGGACTAGCGGCACAGATACGCAGTATTTT. The gene calls are TRBV4-1 and TRBJ2-3; 10 bases align to TRBD2. The CDR3 contains 16 residues. Germline V gene data show CDR1 as MGHRA and CDR2 as YSYEKL. V shed 8 bases, J shed 1 base, and the junction held 9 bases outside the gene matches.

The CDR3 coding sequence is TGTGCCAGCAGTCCGGGACTAGCGCCCCAAGTAAGGTACGAGCAGTACTTC. Its translation: CASSPGLAPQVRYEQYF. The chain couples TRBV27 to TRBJ2-7, with 10 bases fitting TRBD2. V lost 5 bases and J lost 4; bases outside the gene matches: 14. The germline CDR1 and CDR2 sequences are MNHEY and SMNVEV (reference sequence). This CDR3 has 17 amino acids.

CDR3 bases: TGTGCCAGCAGCCAAGAGGGACAGGGAAAATATGGCTACACCTTC. As protein: CASSQEGQGKYGYTF. The V call is TRBV3-1 (or the pseudogene TRBV3-2), the J call TRBJ1-2, with 9 positions matching TRBD1. V was pared by 0 bases and J by 5 bases, with 4 bases of the junction left unmatched. The CDR3 has 15 residues. From germline, CDR1 is LGHDT and CDR2 YNNKEL (reference sequence).

This clone was found a few times. The chain combines TRBV19 with TRBJ1-2; no clear D gene. V was cut by 4 bases and J by 1 base, with 7 bases left in between. Germline V CDR1 and CDR2: LNHDA, SQIVND (reference sequence). The CDR3 has 13 amino acids. CDR3 DNA sequence: TGTGCCAGTAGTAATCTAGATAACTATGGCTACACCTTC. This translates into CASSNLDNYGYTF.

The DNA of the CDR3 is TGTGCCAGCAGCTTAGTCGGTCTTCGAGACACCATATATTTT. It translates to CASSLVGLRDTIYF. The V call is TRBV11-2, the J call TRBJ1-3; no clear D. The CDR3 covers 14 residues. Trimming stripped 1 base from V and 8 bases from J, with 12 bases between. Germline loops: CDR1 SGHAT, CDR2 FQNNGV.

V usage is TRBV10-3 and J usage is TRBJ1-4; D not certain. The V and J ends lost 7 bases and 5 bases respectively, with 11 bases between them. Germline values: CDR1 ENHRY, CDR2 SYGVKD. The CDR3 extends over 13 amino acids. The CDR3 DNA follows: TGTGCCATCAAAGCGTCAGAGAATGAAAAACTGTTTTTT. It is translated as CAIKASENEKLFF.

The chain uses TRBV4-2 and TRBJ2-1; TRBD2 agrees at 9 bases. This CDR3 has 18 residues. Germline V lookup: CDR1 LGHNA, CDR2 YNFKEQ. The V and J ends lost 1 base and 4 bases, in that order; junction bases with no gene match: 11. The CDR3 sequence: CASSQGASGGQKYNEQFF. CDR3 nucleotide sequence: TGTGCCAGCAGCCAAGGAGCGAGCGGGGGGCAGAAGTACAATGAGCAGTTCTTC.

The chain is built from TRBV7-9 and TRBJ1-5; D is possibly TRBD1 (6 bases). With 5 bases removed from V and 6 bases from J, the gap between germline ends came to 17 bases. CDR1 is SEHNR and CDR2 is FQNEAQ in the germline V gene (reference sequence). The CDR3 contains 15 residues. This chain's CDR3 is CASSTTGSWGQPQHF. The CDR3 nucleotides are TGTGCCAGCAGCACCACAGGGTCATGGGGTCAGCCCCAGCATTTT.